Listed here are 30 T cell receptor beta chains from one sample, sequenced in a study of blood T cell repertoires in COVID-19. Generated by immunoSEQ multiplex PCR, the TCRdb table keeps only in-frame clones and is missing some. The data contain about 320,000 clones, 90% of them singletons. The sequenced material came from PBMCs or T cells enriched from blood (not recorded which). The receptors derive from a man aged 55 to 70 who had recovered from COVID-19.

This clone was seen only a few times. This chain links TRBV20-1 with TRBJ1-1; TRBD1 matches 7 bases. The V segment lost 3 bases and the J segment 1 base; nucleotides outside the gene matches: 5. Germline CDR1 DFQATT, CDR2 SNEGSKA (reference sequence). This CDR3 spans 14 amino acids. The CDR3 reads CSASRDRWNTEAFF. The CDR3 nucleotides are TGCAGTGCTAGTAGGGACAGATGGAACACTGAAGCTTTCTTT.

Here the CDR3 DNA reads TGTGCCAGCACCTCGGGAGCGGGAGGGCCTGCAGATACGCAGTATTTT. Its translation: CASTSGAGGPADTQYF. The chain couples TRBV19 to TRBJ2-3; 10 bases fit TRBD2. Germline CDR1 LNHDA, CDR2 SQIVND (reference sequence). V lost 9 bases and J lost 4; bases outside the gene matches: 13. The CDR3 totals 16 residues.

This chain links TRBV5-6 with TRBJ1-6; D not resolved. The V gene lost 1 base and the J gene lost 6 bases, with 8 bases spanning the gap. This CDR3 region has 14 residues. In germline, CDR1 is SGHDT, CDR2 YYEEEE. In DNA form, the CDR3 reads TGTGCCAGCAGCTTGTCGGGAACTAATTCACCCCTCCACTTT. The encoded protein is CASSLSGTNSPLHF. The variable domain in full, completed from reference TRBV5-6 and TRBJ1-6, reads DAGVTQSPTHLIKTRGQQVTLRCSPKSGHDTVSWYQQALGQGPQFIFQYYEEEERQRGNFPDRFSGHQFPNYSSELNVNALLLGDSALYLCASSLSGTNSPLHFGNGTRLTVT.

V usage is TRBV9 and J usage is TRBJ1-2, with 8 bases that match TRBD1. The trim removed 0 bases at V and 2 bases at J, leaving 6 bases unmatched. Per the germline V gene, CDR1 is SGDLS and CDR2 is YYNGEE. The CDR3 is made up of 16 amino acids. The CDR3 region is CASSVAHRTGNYGYTF. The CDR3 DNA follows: TGTGCCAGCAGCGTAGCTCATAGGACAGGGAACTATGGCTACACCTTC.

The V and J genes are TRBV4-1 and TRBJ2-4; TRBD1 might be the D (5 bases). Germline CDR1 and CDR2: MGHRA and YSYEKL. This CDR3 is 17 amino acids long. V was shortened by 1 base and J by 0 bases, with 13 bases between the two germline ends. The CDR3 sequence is CASSQVRAGLAKNIQYF. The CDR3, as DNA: TGCGCCAGCAGCCAAGTTCGGGCAGGGCTAGCCAAAAACATTCAGTACTTC.

DNA for the CDR3: TGTGCCAGTAGTATAAGGGGGAACACCGGGGAGCTGTTTTTT. Translated: CASSIRGNTGELFF. This chain joins TRBV19 and TRBJ2-2, with a possible D match to TRBD1 (5 bases). The CDR3 consists of 14 residues. V was trimmed by 2 bases and J by 1 base, leaving 5 bases between them. Germline assignment: CDR1 LNHDA and CDR2 SQIVND (reference sequence).

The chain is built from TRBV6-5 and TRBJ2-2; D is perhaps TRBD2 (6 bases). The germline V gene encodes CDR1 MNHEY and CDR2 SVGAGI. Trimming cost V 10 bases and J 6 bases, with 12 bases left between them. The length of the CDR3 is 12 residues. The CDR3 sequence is CATRRESGELFF. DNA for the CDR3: TGTGCCACACGTCGGGAGTCCGGGGAGCTGTTTTTT.

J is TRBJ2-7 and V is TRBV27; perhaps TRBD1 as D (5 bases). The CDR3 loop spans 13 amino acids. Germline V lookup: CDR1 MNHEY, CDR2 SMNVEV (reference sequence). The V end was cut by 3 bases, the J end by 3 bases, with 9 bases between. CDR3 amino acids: CASSFSGNYEQYF. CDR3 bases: TGTGCCAGCAGTTTTTCAGGGAACTACGAGCAGTACTTC.

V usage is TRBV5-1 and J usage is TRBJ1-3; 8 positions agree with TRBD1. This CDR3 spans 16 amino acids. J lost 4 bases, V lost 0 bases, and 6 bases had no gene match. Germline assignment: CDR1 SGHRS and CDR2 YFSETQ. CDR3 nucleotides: TGCGCCAGCAGCTTGGCAGGGGGCCTTACGGGAAACACCATATATTTT. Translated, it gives CASSLAGGLTGNTIYF.

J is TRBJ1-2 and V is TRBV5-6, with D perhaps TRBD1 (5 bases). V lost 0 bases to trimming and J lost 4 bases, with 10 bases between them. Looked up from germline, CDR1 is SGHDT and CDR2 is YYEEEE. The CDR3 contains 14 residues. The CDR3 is CASSLDRGGYGYTF. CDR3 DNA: TGTGCCAGCAGCTTGGATAGGGGCGGCTATGGCTACACCTTC.

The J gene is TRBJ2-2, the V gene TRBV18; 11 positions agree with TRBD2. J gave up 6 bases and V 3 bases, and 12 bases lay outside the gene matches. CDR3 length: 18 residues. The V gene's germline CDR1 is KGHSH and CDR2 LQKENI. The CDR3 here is CASSPPGLADPRAGELFF. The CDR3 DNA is TGTGCCAGCTCACCCCCGGGACTAGCGGACCCTCGCGCCGGGGAGCTGTTTTTT.

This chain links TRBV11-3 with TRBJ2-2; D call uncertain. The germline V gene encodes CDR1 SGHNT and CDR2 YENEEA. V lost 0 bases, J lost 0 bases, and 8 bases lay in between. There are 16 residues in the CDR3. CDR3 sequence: CASSLEAFANTGELFF. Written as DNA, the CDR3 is TGTGCCAGCAGCTTAGAAGCGTTCGCGAACACCGGGGAGCTGTTTTTT.

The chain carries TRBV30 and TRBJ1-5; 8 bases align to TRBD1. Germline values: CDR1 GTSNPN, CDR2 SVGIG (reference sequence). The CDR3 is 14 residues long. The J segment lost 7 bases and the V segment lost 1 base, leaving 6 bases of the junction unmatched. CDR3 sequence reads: CAWSGGQGGQPQHF. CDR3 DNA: TGTGCCTGGAGTGGCGGACAGGGAGGACAGCCCCAGCATTTT.

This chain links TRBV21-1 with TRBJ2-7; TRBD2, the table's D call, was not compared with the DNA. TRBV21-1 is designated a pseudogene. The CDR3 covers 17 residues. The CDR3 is CASSKGRRASGEYEQYF. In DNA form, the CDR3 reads TGTGCCAGCAGCAAAGGGCGGAGGGCTAGCGGGGAGTACGAGCAGTACTTC.

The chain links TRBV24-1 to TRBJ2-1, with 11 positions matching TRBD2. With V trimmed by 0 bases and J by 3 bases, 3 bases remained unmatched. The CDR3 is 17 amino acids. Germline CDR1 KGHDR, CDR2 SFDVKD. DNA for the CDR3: TGTGCCACCAGTGATTTGCCTAGCGGGAGGATCTACAATGAGCAGTTCTTC. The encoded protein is CATSDLPSGRIYNEQFF.

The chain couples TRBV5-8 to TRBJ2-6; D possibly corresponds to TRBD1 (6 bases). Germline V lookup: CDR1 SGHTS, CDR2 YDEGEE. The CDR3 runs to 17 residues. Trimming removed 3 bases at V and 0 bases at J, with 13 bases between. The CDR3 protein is CASSSTGQTSGANVLTF. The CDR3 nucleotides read TGTGCCAGCAGCTCGACCGGACAGACCTCTGGGGCCAACGTCCTGACTTTC.

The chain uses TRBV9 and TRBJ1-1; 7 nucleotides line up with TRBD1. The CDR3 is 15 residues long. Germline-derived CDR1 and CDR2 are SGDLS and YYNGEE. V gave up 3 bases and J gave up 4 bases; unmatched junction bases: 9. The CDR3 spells CASSDPTGLGTEAFF. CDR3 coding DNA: TGTGCCAGCAGCGACCCGACAGGGTTGGGCACTGAAGCTTTCTTT.

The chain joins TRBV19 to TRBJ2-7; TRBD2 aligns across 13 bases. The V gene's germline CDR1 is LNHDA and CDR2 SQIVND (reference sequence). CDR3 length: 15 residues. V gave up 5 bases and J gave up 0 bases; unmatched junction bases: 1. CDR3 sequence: CASSRTSGSSYEQYF. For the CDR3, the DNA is TGTGCCAGTAGTCGGACTAGCGGGAGCTCCTACGAGCAGTACTTC.

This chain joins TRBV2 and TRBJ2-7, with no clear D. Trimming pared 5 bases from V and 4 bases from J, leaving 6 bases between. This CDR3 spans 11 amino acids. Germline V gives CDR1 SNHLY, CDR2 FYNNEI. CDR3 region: CASSSSYEQYF. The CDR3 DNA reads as TGTGCCAGCAGTTCTTCTTACGAGCAGTACTTC.

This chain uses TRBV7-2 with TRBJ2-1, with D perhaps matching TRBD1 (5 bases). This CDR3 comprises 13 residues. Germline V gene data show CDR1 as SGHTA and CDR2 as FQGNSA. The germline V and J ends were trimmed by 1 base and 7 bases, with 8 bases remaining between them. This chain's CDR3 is CASSLGSGNEQFF. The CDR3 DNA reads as TGTGCCAGCAGCTTAGGCTCAGGGAATGAGCAGTTCTTC.

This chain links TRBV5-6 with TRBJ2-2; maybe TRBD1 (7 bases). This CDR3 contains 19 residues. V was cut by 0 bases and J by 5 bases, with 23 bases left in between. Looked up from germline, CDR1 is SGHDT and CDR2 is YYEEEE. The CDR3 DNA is TGTGCCAGCAGCTTGGAAGGGGGCTCGTGGCGGGATTGGACCGGGGAGCTGTTTTTT. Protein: CASSLEGGSWRDWTGELFF.

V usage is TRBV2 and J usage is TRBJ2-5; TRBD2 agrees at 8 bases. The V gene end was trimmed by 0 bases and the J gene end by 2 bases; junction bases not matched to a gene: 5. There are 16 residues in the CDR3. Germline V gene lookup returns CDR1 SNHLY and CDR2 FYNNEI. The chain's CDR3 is CASSEAVAGRQETQYF. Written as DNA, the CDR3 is TGTGCCAGCAGTGAAGCGGTAGCGGGGCGACAAGAGACCCAGTACTTC.

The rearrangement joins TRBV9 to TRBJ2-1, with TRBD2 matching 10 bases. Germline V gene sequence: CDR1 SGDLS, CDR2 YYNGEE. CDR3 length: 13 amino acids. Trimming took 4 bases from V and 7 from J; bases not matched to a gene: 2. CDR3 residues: CASSTSGENEQFF. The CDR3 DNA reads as TGTGCCAGCAGCACTAGCGGGGAGAATGAGCAGTTCTTC.

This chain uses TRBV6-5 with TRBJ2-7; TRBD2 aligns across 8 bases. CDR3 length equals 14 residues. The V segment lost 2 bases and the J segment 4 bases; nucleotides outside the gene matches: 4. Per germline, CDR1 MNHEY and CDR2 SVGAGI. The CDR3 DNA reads TGTGCCAGCAGTTACGTTAGCGGGGTTTACGAGCAGTACTTC. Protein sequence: CASSYVSGVYEQYF.

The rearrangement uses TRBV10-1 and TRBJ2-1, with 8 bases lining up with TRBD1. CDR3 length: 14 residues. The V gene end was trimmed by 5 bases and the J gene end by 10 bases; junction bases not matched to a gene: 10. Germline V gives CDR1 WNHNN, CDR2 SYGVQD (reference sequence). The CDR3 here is CASSPRTGPEEQFF. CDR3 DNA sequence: TGCGCCAGCAGTCCAAGGACAGGGCCTGAGGAGCAGTTCTTC.

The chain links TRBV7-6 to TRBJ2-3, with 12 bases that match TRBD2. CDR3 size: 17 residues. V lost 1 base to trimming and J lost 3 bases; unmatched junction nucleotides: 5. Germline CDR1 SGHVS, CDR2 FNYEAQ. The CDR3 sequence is CASSLGPSGRVTDTQYF. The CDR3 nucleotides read TGTGCCAGCAGCTTAGGGCCTAGCGGGAGGGTTACAGATACGCAGTATTTT.

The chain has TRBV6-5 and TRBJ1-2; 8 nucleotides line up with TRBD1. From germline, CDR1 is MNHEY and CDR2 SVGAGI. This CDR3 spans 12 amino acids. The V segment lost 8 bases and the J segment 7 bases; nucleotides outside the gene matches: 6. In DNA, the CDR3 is TGTGCCAGCCTGGACAGGGCTGGTGGCTACACCTTC. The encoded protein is CASLDRAGGYTF.

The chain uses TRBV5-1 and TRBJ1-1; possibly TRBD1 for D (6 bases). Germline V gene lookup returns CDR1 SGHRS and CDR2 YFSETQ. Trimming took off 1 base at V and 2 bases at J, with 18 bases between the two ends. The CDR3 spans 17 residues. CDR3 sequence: CASSLRGARGGNTEAFF. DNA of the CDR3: TGCGCCAGCAGCTTGCGGGGGGCTCGCGGGGGCAACACTGAAGCTTTCTTT.

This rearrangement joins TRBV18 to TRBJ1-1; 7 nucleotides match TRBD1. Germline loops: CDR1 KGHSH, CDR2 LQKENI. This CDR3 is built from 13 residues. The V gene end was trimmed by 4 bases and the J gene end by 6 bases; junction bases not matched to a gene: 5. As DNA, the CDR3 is TGTGCCAGCTCACGGGTCGACAGGGCTGAAGCTTTCTTT. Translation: CASSRVDRAEAFF.

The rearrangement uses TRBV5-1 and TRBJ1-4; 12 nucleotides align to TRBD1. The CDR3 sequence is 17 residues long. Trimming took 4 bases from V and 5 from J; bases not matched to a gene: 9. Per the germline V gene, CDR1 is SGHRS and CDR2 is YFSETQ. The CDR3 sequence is CASSKGQGALWNEKLFF. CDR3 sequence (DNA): TGCGCCAGCAGCAAGGGACAGGGGGCGCTTTGGAATGAAAAACTGTTTTTT.